Listed below are T cell receptor beta chains from one sample, sequenced in a study of cytomegalovirus exposure and HLA in healthy donors. The assay was immunoSEQ multiplex PCR, and TCRdb's table has in-frame clones only and misses some. Seen here are 100,000 or so clones, about 80% observed once, and the top ten hold about 4.3%. Specimen: PBMCs. Source of these receptors: a man aged 35-49 years in good health and CMV-seronegative. Both conserved end residues are part of each CDR3. The order of the fields is J gene, D gene, V gene, clone size, CDR3 DNA, CDR3 protein. D genes are given only for firm matches. Clone size is given for some rows only: seen once, a few or many times, or a class if the clone is expanded.

J: TRBJ1-2
D: .
V: TRBV19
size: .
DNA: TGTGCCAGTAGTAATCCCGGACAGCTAACTAACTATGGCTACACCTTC
CDR3: CASSNPGQLTNYGYTF

J: TRBJ1-1
D: .
V: TRBV7-9
size: .
DNA: TGTTCCAGCAGCATACGACAGCTCACTGAAGCTTTCTTT
CDR3: CSSSIRQLTEAFF

J: TRBJ1-1
D: .
V: TRBV27
size: .
DNA: TGTGCCAGCAAGACCTGGGGCCGGACCACTGAAGCTTTCTTT
CDR3: CASKTWGRTTEAFF

J: TRBJ2-1
D: TRBD1
V: TRBV5-1
size: once
DNA: TGCGCCAGCATGACGACAGGGGGCTCACCAAGCTCCTACAATGAGCAGTTCTTC
CDR3: CASMTTGGSPSSYNEQFF

J: TRBJ2-3
D: .
V: TRBV29-1
size: .
DNA: TGCAGTGCCCGGGTTTTCACAGATACGCAGTATTTT
CDR3: CSARVFTDTQYF

J: TRBJ1-5
D: .
V: TRBV21-1
size: .
DNA: TGTGCCAGCATCCCAGGGGGACAGGAGGATCAGCCCCAGCATTTT
CDR3: CASIPGGQEDQPQHF

J: TRBJ2-3
D: TRBD2
V: TRBV4-2
size: few
DNA: TGTGCCAGCAGCCAAGGTTTCAGCGGGGGGGCGGATACGCAGTATTTT
CDR3: CASSQGFSGGADTQYF

J: TRBJ1-5
D: .
V: TRBV5-8
size: .
DNA: TGTGCCAGCAGCTTGGCCGTAGGGACTAGGGGCAATCAGCCCCAGCATTTT
CDR3: CASSLAVGTRGNQPQHF

J: TRBJ2-2
D: .
V: TRBV5-1
size: .
DNA: TGCGCCAGCAGCTTGCGATTAGCGCGGAGGGGCACCGGGGAGCTGTTTTTT
CDR3: CASSLRLARRGTGELFF

J: TRBJ2-7
D: TRBD2
V: TRBV7-2
size: .
DNA: TGTGCCAGCAGCTTAGTCACTAGCGACGAGCAGTACTTC
CDR3: CASSLVTSDEQYF

J: TRBJ1-1
D: TRBD1
V: TRBV6-1
size: once
DNA: TGTGCCAGCAGTAGACAGACAGGGGGAAACACTGAAGCTTTCTTT
CDR3: CASSRQTGGNTEAFF

J: TRBJ1-1
D: .
V: TRBV9
size: few
DNA: TGTGCCAGCAGCGTAGCCCGAGGAACTGAAGCTTTCTTT
CDR3: CASSVARGTEAFF

J: TRBJ2-1
D: TRBD1
V: TRBV7-7
size: few
DNA: TGTGCCAGCAGCTCCGGGACAGTAGGCTACAATGAGCAGTTCTTC
CDR3: CASSSGTVGYNEQFF

J: TRBJ2-5
D: TRBD2
V: TRBV5-6
size: .
DNA: TGTGCCAGCAGCTTGATGTCTAGCGGTGAGACCCAGTACTTC
CDR3: CASSLMSSGETQYF

J: TRBJ2-5
D: .
V: TRBV4-1
size: .
DNA: TGCGCCAGCAGCCCGGGGAAACAGTTTCAAGAGACCCAGTACTTC
CDR3: CASSPGKQFQETQYF

J: TRBJ1-2
D: .
V: TRBV21-1
size: .
DNA: TGTGCCAGCAGTCCCCTCGGACAGGCCCCTAACTATGGCTACACCTTC
CDR3: CASSPLGQAPNYGYTF

J: TRBJ2-7
D: TRBD2
V: TRBV14
size: .
DNA: TGTGCCAGCAGCCAAGATTCGAGCGGGGGGCGCGAGCAGTACTTC
CDR3: CASSQDSSGGREQYF

J: TRBJ1-1
D: .
V: TRBV4-1
size: .
DNA: TGTGCCAGCAGCCAAGACGGAGGGGAGAACACTGAAGCTTTCTTT
CDR3: CASSQDGGENTEAFF

J: TRBJ2-2
D: TRBD1
V: TRBV11-3
size: .
DNA: TGTGCCAGCAGCCCTCGAGGGACAGCCTCCCGGACCGGGGAGCTGTTTTTT
CDR3: CASSPRGTASRTGELFF

J: TRBJ1-1
D: .
V: TRBV6-6
size: .
DNA: TGTGCCAGCACCCGAGGGGGGGGTAGGGATAACACTGAAGCTTTCTTT
CDR3: CASTRGGGRDNTEAFF

J: TRBJ2-3
D: TRBD2
V: TRBV6-5
size: .
DNA: TGTGCCAGCACCTTCCGGGGGGGCCCGACAGATACGCAGTATTTT
CDR3: CASTFRGGPTDTQYF

J: TRBJ1-4
D: .
V: TRBV18
size: .
DNA: TGTGCCAGCTCACCACCGAGTACTAATGAAAAACTGTTTTTT
CDR3: CASSPPSTNEKLFF

J: TRBJ1-5
D: .
V: TRBV7-9
size: few
DNA: TGTTCCAGCAGCTTAGTTTGGGCCACTGGGGGGGCGCCCCAGCATTTT
CDR3: CSSSLVWATGGAPQHF

J: TRBJ1-2
D: TRBD1
V: TRBV7-2
size: .
DNA: TGTGCCAGCAGCGGGACAGCTCTTTATGGCTACACCTTC
CDR3: CASSGTALYGYTF

J: TRBJ1-6
D: .
V: TRBV4-1
size: .
DNA: TGCGCCAGGAGGACAGCTAAGGATAATTCACCCCTCCACTTT
CDR3: CARRTAKDNSPLHF

J: TRBJ2-7
D: TRBD2
V: TRBV5-4
size: .
DNA: TGTGCCAGCAGCCCCCCGGGGACTAGCATCCACGAGCAGTACTTC
CDR3: CASSPPGTSIHEQYF

J: TRBJ1-1
D: .
V: TRBV30
size: .
DNA: TGTGCCTGGAGTGTACTAGGGCCAGTAAAGAACACTGAAGCTTTCTTT
CDR3: CAWSVLGPVKNTEAFF

J: TRBJ2-5
D: .
V: TRBV27
size: few
DNA: TGTGCCAGCAGGACAGGACACGGCGAAGAGACCCAGTACTTC
CDR3: CASRTGHGEETQYF

J: TRBJ1-2
D: TRBD1
V: TRBV7-8
size: once
DNA: TGTGCCAGCAGCTACCTTATACAGGGGAACTATGGCTACACCTTC
CDR3: CASSYLIQGNYGYTF

J: TRBJ1-4
D: TRBD1
V: TRBV4-2
size: .
DNA: TGTGCCAGCAGCCAAGCCACGACAGGGGGTGGAACTAATGAAAAACTGTTTTTT
CDR3: CASSQATTGGGTNEKLFF

J: TRBJ2-3
D: TRBD1
V: TRBV2
size: .
DNA: TGTGCCAGCAGCCCAGGGGGCATCACAGATACGCAGTATTTT
CDR3: CASSPGGITDTQYF

J: TRBJ2-5
D: .
V: TRBV25-1
size: .
DNA: TGTGCCAGCAGTGAGCGGCTTGCCACTCCAGAGACCCAGTACTTC
CDR3: CASSERLATPETQYF

J: TRBJ1-1
D: .
V: TRBV4-1
size: .
DNA: TGCGCCAGCAGCCAAGATAGAGGGCTAGGTGCTTTCTTT
CDR3: CASSQDRGLGAFF

J: TRBJ2-1
D: TRBD2
V: TRBV5-4
size: .
DNA: TGTGCCAGCAGCTTGGGGACTAGAGGAGGTGAGCAGTTCTTC
CDR3: CASSLGTRGGEQFF

J: TRBJ1-2
D: .
V: TRBV11-2
size: .
DNA: TGTGCCAGCAGCTTTTCGCCAGGGATCGACTATGGCTACACCTTC
CDR3: CASSFSPGIDYGYTF

J: TRBJ1-1
D: .
V: TRBV10-3
size: .
DNA: TGTGCCATCAGTGAGAGCTCCGGGTCTCGGACTGAAGCTTTCTTT
CDR3: CAISESSGSRTEAFF

J: TRBJ2-1
D: TRBD2
V: TRBV11-2
size: few
DNA: TGTGCCAGCAGCTTCCCCGGGGGGGCCCGATTCTTC
CDR3: CASSFPGGARFF

J: TRBJ1-2
D: TRBD1
V: TRBV4-1
size: few
DNA: TGCGCCAGCAGCCAAGACCGGACAGGGGTCTATGGCTACACCTTC
CDR3: CASSQDRTGVYGYTF

J: TRBJ1-1
D: .
V: TRBV7-9
size: .
DNA: TGTGCCAGCAGCTTATTGAGAGGTGGCACTGAAGCTTTCTTT
CDR3: CASSLLRGGTEAFF

J: TRBJ2-3
D: .
V: TRBV9
size: .
DNA: TGTGCCAGCAGCGAAAGGGGGACGATAGGTGATACGCAGTATTTT
CDR3: CASSERGTIGDTQYF

J: TRBJ1-6
D: .
V: TRBV4-1
size: few
DNA: TGCGCCATATCTACAGGGATAAAGGGTTATAATTCACCCCTCCACTTT
CDR3: CAISTGIKGYNSPLHF

J: TRBJ2-5
D: .
V: TRBV6-1
size: .
DNA: TGTGCCAGCAGTTTACTGACTTCACAAGAGACCCAGTACTTC
CDR3: CASSLLTSQETQYF

J: TRBJ1-6
D: .
V: TRBV15
size: .
DNA: TGTGCCACCAGCAGAGATACGGGTTCACCCCTCCACTTT
CDR3: CATSRDTGSPLHF

J: TRBJ2-3
D: TRBD1
V: TRBV11-3
size: .
DNA: TGTGCCACGGGGACAGGGGGAGGAGATACGCAGTATTTT
CDR3: CATGTGGGDTQYF

J: TRBJ1-1
D: TRBD1
V: TRBV5-6
size: .
DNA: TGTGCCAGCAGCATCGACAGGGCATGGGGGAACACTGAAGCTTTCTTT
CDR3: CASSIDRAWGNTEAFF

J: TRBJ1-1
D: .
V: TRBV7-9
size: .
DNA: TGTGCCAGCAGCTTAGTCGGACGGCGGGGGACTGAAGCTTTCTTT
CDR3: CASSLVGRRGTEAFF

J: TRBJ2-5
D: .
V: TRBV25-1
size: .
DNA: TGTGCCAGCAGTGAATCAAGGACTAACCAAGAGACCCAGTACTTC
CDR3: CASSESRTNQETQYF

J: TRBJ2-5
D: .
V: TRBV18
size: .
DNA: TGTGCCAGCTCACCAGTATTCCAAGAGGCCCAGTACTTC
CDR3: CASSPVFQEAQYF

J: TRBJ1-6
D: .
V: TRBV9
size: .
DNA: TGTGCCAGCAGTGCGCGGGGGGGCGGCCATTCACCCCTCCACTTT
CDR3: CASSARGGGHSPLHF

J: TRBJ1-1
D: TRBD1
V: TRBV5-4
size: .
DNA: TGTGCCAGCAGCCTGGACAGGATGAACACTGAAGCTTTCTTT
CDR3: CASSLDRMNTEAFF

J: TRBJ1-1
D: .
V: TRBV7-9
size: few
DNA: TGTGCCAGCAGCACCTCGACCGGGACTGAAGCTTTCTTT
CDR3: CASSTSTGTEAFF

J: TRBJ2-3
D: .
V: TRBV7-9
size: .
DNA: TGTTCCAGCAGCTTAGATCCGGGGTCCACAGATACGCAGTATTTT
CDR3: CSSSLDPGSTDTQYF

J: TRBJ2-2
D: TRBD1
V: TRBV7-9
size: .
DNA: TGTGCCAGCAGCCCCGACAGGGGGCGCGTGAACACCGGGGAGCTGTTTTTT
CDR3: CASSPDRGRVNTGELFF

J: TRBJ1-2
D: TRBD1
V: TRBV30
size: .
DNA: TGTGCCTGGAGGAAGGGACAGGGGTTTAACTATGGCTACACCTTC
CDR3: CAWRKGQGFNYGYTF

J: TRBJ2-3
D: .
V: TRBV7-6
size: .
DNA: TGTGCCAGCAGCTTAGGGGGGCGGGATACGCAGTATTTT
CDR3: CASSLGGRDTQYF

J: TRBJ1-1
D: TRBD1
V: TRBV10-3
size: .
DNA: TGTGCCATCAGGGGGGACAGGGGAGGCGCTGAAGCTTTCTTT
CDR3: CAIRGDRGGAEAFF

J: TRBJ1-2
D: .
V: TRBV15
size: .
DNA: TGTGCCACCAACCTGGATGGGAGAGGTGGCTACACCTTC
CDR3: CATNLDGRGGYTF

J: TRBJ2-2
D: .
V: TRBV27
size: .
DNA: TGTGCCAGCAGTTTGGGCCGAACCTCGGCCGGGGAGCTGTTTTTT
CDR3: CASSLGRTSAGELFF

J: TRBJ2-7
D: TRBD1
V: TRBV2
size: once
DNA: TGTGCCCGAGGGACAGGAGGCTACGAGCAGTACTTC
CDR3: CARGTGGYEQYF